Listed here are 15 T cell receptor beta chains from one sample, sequenced in a study of blood T cell repertoires in COVID-19 (dated by TCRdb to 2018 to 2020). Library preparation was by the immunoSEQ multiplex PCR assay. Here the immuneACCESS table is served through TCRdb, limited to in-frame sequences with V and J called. Missing clones are a known gap in these copies; in checked studies unresolved V genes cover under half, and the rest lacks a known reason. This sample gives roughly 74,000 clones in total; about 88% of them show up just once. 2.5% to 3.5% of the sample belongs to the ten largest clones. The sequenced material came from peripheral blood. The receptors originated from a man between 65 and 79 years old with active or convalescent COVID-19.

The count of this clone is one. The chain combines TRBV29-1 with TRBJ2-1, with 8 bases aligning to TRBD2. Germline trimming cut 4 bases from V and 7 bases from J; bases unmatched to any gene: 9. The CDR3 covers 14 residues. CDR1 is SQVTM and CDR2 is ANQGSEA in the germline V gene. The CDR3 nucleotides read TGCAGCGTTGCCATGCGGGGGGCGGGAAATGAGCAGTTCTTC. Encoded protein: CSVAMRGAGNEQFF.

This clone has just one count. This chain connects TRBV30 to TRBJ1-4; unclear D gene. Germline V gene data show CDR1 as GTSNPN and CDR2 as SVGIG (reference sequence). The CDR3 extends over 13 amino acids. V lost 0 bases to trimming and J lost 11 bases, with 13 bases between them. Here the CDR3 reads CAWSVLRSGKLFF. The CDR3 DNA follows: TGTGCCTGGAGTGTACTGCGCTCCGGGAAACTGTTTTTT.

This clone was seen only once. The germline gene is not matched at one end of the junction; a read error may be the cause. The gene calls are TRBV15 and TRBJ2-5; tentative D call: TRBD2 (5 bases). Germline loops: CDR1 LNHNV, CDR2 YYDKDF (reference sequence). This CDR3 spans 13 amino acids. DNA for the CDR3: TGTGCCACCAGCAGGGAGGACGCCCGGAATGGGGACTTC. This encodes CATSREDARNGDF. Based on the CDR3 plus reference TRBV15 and TRBJ2-5, the full variable domain is DAMVIQNPRYQVTQFGKPVTLSCSQTLNHNVMYWYQQKSSQAPKLLFHYYDKDFNNEADTPDNFQSRRPNTSFCFLDIRSPGLGDTAMYLCATSREDARNGDFGPGTRLLVL.

The chain uses TRBV6-1 and TRBJ2-2; tentatively, D is TRBD2 (6 bases). Germline V lookup: CDR1 MNHNS, CDR2 SASEGT. The CDR3 consists of 16 residues. Trimming removed 2 bases at V and 4 bases at J, with 14 bases between. The CDR3 nucleotides are TGTGCCAGCAGTGAATCCGTTAGCGGCACCACCGGGGAGCTGTTTTTT. It encodes CASSESVSGTTGELFF.

The chain recombines TRBV11-2 with TRBJ2-5; D is perhaps TRBD1 (5 bases). There are 13 residues in the CDR3. V lost 3 bases and J 2 bases, leaving 7 bases between the germline ends. Germline V gene lookup returns CDR1 SGHAT and CDR2 FQNNGV. The CDR3 loop is CASSFGQQETQYF. As DNA, the CDR3 is TGTGCCAGCAGCTTCGGACAACAAGAGACCCAGTACTTC.

The J gene is TRBJ1-4, the V gene TRBV6-5; D is undetermined. Germline V CDR1 and CDR2: MNHEY, SVGAGI. The CDR3 is made up of 14 amino acids. Trimming shortened V by 6 bases and J by 1 base, and 9 bases separated the two germline ends. Here the CDR3 DNA reads TGTGCCAGCAGGGGAGGGCAAACTAATGAAAAACTGTTTTTT. It yields the protein CASRGGQTNEKLFF.

In this sample, this clone turned up a few times. The V gene is TRBV19, the J gene TRBJ2-5, with 11 positions matching TRBD1. The V gene end was trimmed by 1 base and the J gene end by 5 bases; junction bases not matched to a gene: 3. The CDR3 covers 15 residues. From germline, CDR1 is LNHDA and CDR2 SQIVND (reference sequence). The chain's CDR3 is CASSIGTGGEETQYF. In DNA, the CDR3 is TGTGCCAGTAGTATAGGGACAGGGGGCGAGGAGACCCAGTACTTC.

V is TRBV21-1 and J is TRBJ2-3; the table's D call, TRBD2, has no DNA check behind it. TRBV21-1 is classified as a pseudogene. The CDR3 spans 15 residues. The CDR3: CASSKVTSGPDTQYF. CDR3 coding DNA: TGTGCCAGCAGCAAAGTTACTAGCGGGCCAGATACGCAGTATTTT.

V usage is TRBV2 and J usage is TRBJ2-7; a possible D gene is TRBD1 (6 bases). The length of the CDR3 is 15 residues. CDR1 is SNHLY, CDR2 FYNNEI, per germline. V was pared by 1 base and J by 4 bases, with 14 bases between. CDR3 nucleotide sequence: TGTGCCAGCAGTGAAGGACAGGTGCATGTTTACGAGCAGTACTTC. This gives the protein CASSEGQVHVYEQYF.

The rearrangement uses TRBV6-4 and TRBJ2-1, with 12 bases matching TRBD2. CDR3 length equals 16 residues. CDR1 and CDR2 from the germline V gene are MRHNA and SNTAGT. The trim removed 4 bases at V and 6 bases at J, leaving 7 bases unmatched. CDR3 protein: CASSATSSGGVNEQFF. The CDR3 DNA follows: TGTGCCAGCAGTGCCACCTCTAGCGGGGGGGTCAATGAGCAGTTCTTC.

The V gene is TRBV3-1 (or the pseudogene TRBV3-2), the J gene TRBJ1-3; a possible D gene is TRBD1 (5 bases). CDR1 is LGHDT and CDR2 is YNNKEL in the germline V gene (reference sequence). This CDR3 contains 13 residues. The ends were cut back, 4 bases at V and 8 bases at J, with 12 bases in the middle. The CDR3, as DNA: TGTGCCAGCAGCCTAAGGGGCCGTGACACCATATATTTT. It is translated as CASSLRGRDTIYF.

The J gene is TRBJ2-7, the V gene TRBV27; D possibly corresponds to TRBD1 (6 bases). CDR3 length: 12 residues. The V end was cut by 11 bases, the J end by 4 bases, with 15 bases between. Germline V gene lookup returns CDR1 MNHEY and CDR2 SMNVEV (reference sequence). The CDR3 nucleotides read TGTGCCTCCAAAGGGCAGGGGTACGAGCAGTACTTC. This gives the protein CASKGQGYEQYF.

Points on this clone: The sample has other DNA sequences that encode this CDR3 too. The J gene is TRBJ2-5, the V gene TRBV5-1, with a tentative D call TRBD2 (5 bases). The CDR3 has 14 amino acids. Trimming took 0 bases from V and 4 from J, leaving 10 bases between them. Per germline, CDR1 SGHRS and CDR2 YFSETQ. The CDR3 here is CASSLEGLGETQYF. CDR3 coding DNA: TGCGCCAGCAGCTTGGAAGGACTCGGAGAGACCCAGTACTTC.

J is TRBJ2-7 and V is TRBV21-1; the table's D call TRBD2 went unverified against the DNA. TRBV21-1 is described as a pseudogene. The CDR3 has 15 residues. The CDR3 loop reads CASSKGKAKSYEQYF. CDR3 DNA: TGTGCCAGCAGCAAAGGGAAAGCGAAATCCTACGAGCAGTACTTC.

The chain recombines TRBV10-1 with TRBJ1-4, with D possibly matching TRBD1 (5 bases). Between the trimmed V and J ends, which lost 3 bases and 10 bases, there was a span of 9 bases. The CDR3 loop spans 12 amino acids. Looked up from germline, CDR1 is WNHNN and CDR2 is SYGVQD (reference sequence). The chain's CDR3 is CASSDLRVKLFF. The CDR3 DNA is TGCGCCAGCAGTGATCTCAGGGTAAAACTGTTTTTT.